This T cell receptor (beta chain) was profiled in a study of T-cell reconstitution after alpha-beta-depleted transplantation in children. V gave up 2 bases and J gave up 5 bases, with 12 bases separating them. The CDR3 loop spans 14 amino acids. The germline V gene has CDR1 SGHTA and CDR2 FQGTGA. Preparation of the TCRbeta library was carried out with unique molecular identifiers. One entry per CDR3 protein results from TCRdb running MiXCR on the PCR reads. The sample includes just over 950,000 distinct CDR3 sequences, roughly 29% of them seen just once. This clonotype was seen repeatedly, ten times or more.

This receptor was taken from a boy under three years old who had a stem cell transplant for SCID, so the T cells may come from the graft donor. Here the sequenced sample was PBMCs, mostly from graft donor cells, taken 360 days after TCRalphabeta/CD19-depleted stem cell transplant. The chain has TRBV7-3 and TRBJ1-1; TRBD1 might be the D (5 bases). The CDR3 sequence is CASSLGAGRTEAFF. The CDR3 nucleotides are TGTGCCAGCAGCTTAGGGGCAGGGCGGACTGAAGCTTTCTTT.